Listed here is a single TCR beta chain. The source of the sample is a study of cytomegalovirus exposure and HLA in healthy donors. In the PCR, 60 Vbeta and 13 Jbeta primers were used. Assay: immunoSEQ multiplex PCR; the TCRdb copy retains only in-frame clones and omits some. The data show over 130,000 clones, approximately 85% seen once. The CDR3 covers 12 residues. Germline V gives CDR1 MDHEN, CDR2 SYDVKM. Trimming took 1 base from V and 12 from J, leaving 10 bases between them. Sequenced: PBMCs. The V gene is TRBV28, the J gene TRBJ2-1; D not certain. The TCR sequence derives from a woman aged 40 to 50 in good health and CMV-seronegative. CDR3 in amino acids: CASSLSGGRQFF. In nucleotides, the CDR3 is TGTGCCAGCAGTTTATCTGGTGGTAGGCAGTTCTTC.